The rows below give T cell receptor beta chains drawn from one sample of a study of blood T cell repertoires in COVID-19. Some clones are missing from TCRdb's copy, which holds only in-frame ones; the method was immunoSEQ multiplex PCR. The profile covers over 45,000 clones, with roughly 84% appearing a single time and more than 15% taken by the ten largest. Material for sequencing was peripheral blood. These receptors all come from a man between 65 and 79 years old with active COVID-19. Both conserved end residues are part of each CDR3. Fields, in order: V gene, clone size, D gene, J gene, CDR3 protein, CDR3 DNA. A D gene is named only where the DNA matches it firmly. A clone size is listed for some rows: how often the clone was seen (once, few, many), or a class if it is expanded.

V: TRBV4-2
size: -
D: TRBD1
J: TRBJ1-4
CDR3: CASSPGQGGEKLFF
DNA: TGTGCCAGCAGCCCGGGACAGGGGGGTGAAAAACTGTTTTTT

V: TRBV6-6
size: -
D: TRBD2
J: TRBJ2-2
CDR3: CASRPLTSGNTGELFF
DNA: TGTGCCAGCAGGCCCCTAACTAGCGGGAACACCGGGGAGCTGTTTTTT

V: TRBV4-1
size: -
D: TRBD2
J: TRBJ2-7
CDR3: CASSHRLAGVYEQYF
DNA: TGCGCCAGCAGCCATCGACTAGCGGGAGTATATGAGCAGTACTTC

V: TRBV30
size: -
D: TRBD1
J: TRBJ2-7
CDR3: CAWKSTGNPYEQYF
DNA: TGTGCCTGGAAATCGACAGGGAACCCCTACGAGCAGTACTTC

V: TRBV5-4
size: -
D: TRBD1
J: TRBJ2-1
CDR3: CASSLSGTGDNEQFF
DNA: TGTGCCAGCAGCTTGTCCGGGACAGGGGACAATGAGCAGTTCTTC

V: TRBV7-9
size: -
D: TRBD1
J: TRBJ2-3
CDR3: CASSPGQVLRDTQYF
DNA: TGTGCCAGCAGCCCAGGACAGGTCCTTCGAGATACGCAGTATTTT

V: TRBV27
size: -
D: TRBD1
J: TRBJ1-2
CDR3: CASRPGQANGYTF
DNA: TGTGCCAGCAGGCCTGGACAGGCAAATGGCTACACCTTC

V: TRBV21-1
size: -
D: -
J: TRBJ2-7
CDR3: CASSMPGLAGAYSYEQYF
DNA: TGTGCCAGCAGCATGCCGGGACTAGCGGGAGCTTACTCCTACGAGCAGTACTTC

V: TRBV29-1
size: -
D: TRBD1
J: TRBJ2-1
CDR3: CSVVVGTAYNEQFF
DNA: TGCAGCGTTGTGGTTGGGACAGCTTACAATGAGCAGTTCTTC

V: TRBV11-3
size: -
D: TRBD1
J: TRBJ2-5
CDR3: CASSFRDRGRETQYF
DNA: TGTGCCAGCAGCTTCCGGGACAGGGGGCGGGAGACCCAGTACTTC

V: TRBV15
size: -
D: -
J: TRBJ1-1
CDR3: CATRTSGGSAEAFF
DNA: TGTGCCACCAGGACGTCCGGGGGGTCTGCTGAAGCTTTCTTT

V: TRBV27
size: -
D: -
J: TRBJ2-5
CDR3: CASSRLGRGSETQYF
DNA: TGTGCCAGCAGTCGCCTCGGTCGCGGGTCGGAGACCCAGTACTTC

V: TRBV4-3
size: -
D: -
J: TRBJ2-1
CDR3: CASSHRGTEQFF
DNA: TGCGCCAGCAGCCATAGGGGTACAGAGCAGTTCTTC

V: TRBV30
size: few
D: TRBD1
J: TRBJ1-2
CDR3: CAWRRDSRSYGYTF
DNA: TGTGCCTGGAGACGGGACAGCAGGAGCTATGGCTACACCTTC

V: TRBV2
size: once
D: -
J: TRBJ2-1
CDR3: CASSEETKNEQFF
DNA: TGTGCCAGCAGTGAAGAAACAAAGAATGAGCAGTTCTTC

V: TRBV6-4
size: -
D: -
J: TRBJ2-3
CDR3: CASSGAGDTQYF
DNA: TGTGCCAGCAGTGGGGCTGGAGATACGCAGTATTTT

V: TRBV29-1
size: many
D: -
J: TRBJ2-3
CDR3: CSATSERDITDTQYF
DNA: TGCAGCGCTACCTCTGAGCGGGACATCACAGATACGCAGTATTTT

V: TRBV6-2/TRBV6-3
size: -
D: -
J: TRBJ2-7
CDR3: CASSLDGTPYEQYF
DNA: TGTGCCAGCAGTTTGGACGGGACTCCCTACGAGCAGTACTTC

V: TRBV6-6
size: -
D: -
J: TRBJ1-4
CDR3: CASSPVLNEKLFF
DNA: TGTGCCAGCAGCCCGGTCCTTAATGAAAAACTGTTTTTT

V: TRBV19
size: -
D: -
J: TRBJ2-1
CDR3: CASSMRGRASYNEQFF
DNA: TGTGCCAGTAGTATGAGAGGCAGGGCCTCCTACAATGAGCAGTTCTTC

V: TRBV19
size: -
D: TRBD2
J: TRBJ2-2
CDR3: CASSIVSSGDTGELFF
DNA: TGTGCCAGTAGTATAGTTTCTAGCGGGGACACCGGGGAGCTGTTTTTT

V: TRBV5-4
size: -
D: TRBD1
J: TRBJ2-7
CDR3: CASSSTGTGDEQYF
DNA: TGTGCCAGCAGCTCGACCGGGACAGGGGACGAGCAGTACTTC

V: TRBV4-1
size: -
D: -
J: TRBJ2-7
CDR3: CASSHSDSYEQYF
DNA: TGCGCCAGCAGTCATAGCGACTCCTACGAGCAGTACTTC

V: TRBV9
size: -
D: TRBD1
J: TRBJ2-2
CDR3: CASSPGTGVGELFF
DNA: TGTGCCAGCAGCCCCGGGACAGGGGTCGGGGAGCTGTTTTTT

V: TRBV6-6
size: -
D: TRBD2
J: TRBJ2-7
CDR3: CASSPLAGGSYEQYF
DNA: TGTGCCAGCAGTCCGCTAGCGGGGGGCTCCTACGAGCAGTACTTC

V: TRBV24-1
size: -
D: TRBD1
J: TRBJ2-1
CDR3: CATSPGTGESNEQFF
DNA: TGTGCCACCAGTCCCGGGACAGGGGAAAGCAATGAGCAGTTCTTC

V: TRBV11-2
size: -
D: -
J: TRBJ2-1
CDR3: CASSLAVPGPDNEQFF
DNA: TGTGCCAGCAGCTTAGCAGTTCCGGGTCCCGACAATGAGCAGTTCTTC

V: TRBV7-9
size: -
D: -
J: TRBJ1-1
CDR3: CATGREYTEAFF
DNA: TGTGCCACCGGCCGGGAGTACACTGAAGCTTTCTTT

V: TRBV7-2
size: -
D: TRBD2
J: TRBJ2-1
CDR3: CASSLSGGGSPEQFF
DNA: TGTGCCAGCAGCTTATCCGGGGGAGGGTCCCCGGAGCAGTTCTTC

V: TRBV7-9
size: -
D: TRBD2
J: TRBJ2-1
CDR3: CASLKSGTGEQFF
DNA: TGTGCCAGCTTAAAAAGCGGGACCGGGGAGCAGTTCTTC

V: TRBV6-5
size: -
D: TRBD1
J: TRBJ1-1
CDR3: CASNGQGAGDTEAFF
DNA: TGTGCCAGCAACGGACAGGGGGCGGGTGACACTGAAGCTTTCTTT

V: TRBV5-1
size: once
D: TRBD1
J: TRBJ2-6
CDR3: CASSFEQGLTGANVLTF
DNA: TGCGCCAGCAGCTTCGAACAGGGGCTCACTGGGGCCAACGTCCTGACTTTC

V: TRBV15
size: -
D: TRBD1
J: TRBJ2-1
CDR3: CATSSPNPGQGVNEQFF
DNA: TGTGCCACCAGCAGCCCCAACCCGGGACAGGGAGTCAATGAGCAGTTCTTC

V: TRBV12-5
size: -
D: -
J: TRBJ1-1
CDR3: CASGLVLSGNTEAFF
DNA: TGTGCTAGTGGTTTGGTACTGTCAGGGAACACTGAAGCTTTCTTT

V: TRBV14
size: -
D: TRBD2
J: TRBJ2-2
CDR3: CASSPLAGINTGELFF
DNA: TGTGCCAGCAGTCCCCTAGCGGGGATAAACACCGGGGAGCTGTTTTTT

V: TRBV28
size: -
D: TRBD1
J: TRBJ1-6
CDR3: CASRNSGTGSSPLHF
DNA: TGTGCCAGCAGGAACTCCGGGACAGGGTCATCACCCCTCCACTTT

V: TRBV19
size: -
D: -
J: TRBJ2-7
CDR3: CASSISTAGRHEQYF
DNA: TGTGCCAGTAGTATTTCGACCGCGGGACGCCACGAGCAGTACTTC

V: TRBV30
size: -
D: -
J: TRBJ2-1
CDR3: CAWTLSSYNEQFF
DNA: TGTGCCTGGACCTTGAGCTCCTACAATGAGCAGTTCTTC

V: TRBV15
size: -
D: TRBD2
J: TRBJ2-3
CDR3: CATSGAGVGTDTQYF
DNA: TGTGCCACCAGCGGTGCGGGAGTTGGCACAGATACGCAGTATTTT

V: TRBV5-6
size: once
D: -
J: TRBJ1-3
CDR3: CASSLIGTGNTIYF
DNA: TGTGCCAGCAGCTTGATCGGGACAGGAAACACCATATATTTT

V: TRBV30
size: few
D: -
J: TRBJ1-1
CDR3: CAWRGGTEAFF
DNA: TGTGCCTGGAGGGGGGGCACTGAAGCTTTCTTT

V: TRBV24-1
size: -
D: TRBD1
J: TRBJ2-5
CDR3: CATSDPGQYQETQYF
DNA: TGTGCCACCAGTGATCCGGGACAGTACCAAGAGACCCAGTACTTC

V: TRBV3-1/TRBV3-2
size: once
D: TRBD2
J: TRBJ2-1
CDR3: CASSQGLAGGQFF
DNA: TGTGCCAGCAGCCAAGGACTAGCGGGTGGGCAGTTCTTC

V: TRBV28
size: -
D: TRBD1
J: TRBJ1-2
CDR3: CASSLQRGLRGYTF
DNA: TGTGCCAGCAGTTTACAAAGGGGGCTAAGAGGCTACACCTTC

V: TRBV7-9
size: once
D: -
J: TRBJ1-2
CDR3: CASSTQVDMDGYTF
DNA: TGTGCCAGCAGCACCCAGGTGGATATGGATGGCTACACCTTC

V: TRBV5-3
size: -
D: TRBD1
J: TRBJ1-2
CDR3: CARRLWNGTGNGYTF
DNA: TGTGCCAGAAGGTTGTGGAATGGGACAGGGAACGGCTACACCTTC

V: TRBV9
size: -
D: TRBD1
J: TRBJ1-2
CDR3: CASSQGESSNYGYTF
DNA: TGTGCCAGCAGCCAGGGGGAGAGCTCTAACTATGGCTACACCTTC

V: TRBV9
size: few
D: TRBD1
J: TRBJ2-7
CDR3: CASSVGGTGFEQYF
DNA: TGTGCCAGCAGCGTAGGCGGGACAGGGTTCGAGCAGTACTTC

V: TRBV18
size: -
D: -
J: TRBJ2-7
CDR3: CASSPPGFPYEQYF
DNA: TGTGCCAGCTCACCTCCAGGGTTTCCCTACGAGCAGTACTTC

V: TRBV3-1/TRBV3-2
size: -
D: TRBD2
J: TRBJ2-7
CDR3: CASSQNLAGGTYEQYF
DNA: TGTGCCAGCAGCCAGAACCTAGCGGGGGGGACCTACGAGCAGTACTTC

V: TRBV7-2
size: -
D: TRBD2
J: TRBJ2-5
CDR3: CASSPLAATRQETQYF
DNA: TGTGCCAGCAGCCCACTAGCGGCAACGAGGCAGGAGACCCAGTACTTC

V: TRBV25-1
size: -
D: TRBD2
J: TRBJ2-1
CDR3: CASSEGGLAGLNEQFF
DNA: TGTGCCAGCAGTGAAGGGGGACTAGCGGGATTAAATGAGCAGTTCTTC

V: TRBV7-2
size: -
D: TRBD2
J: TRBJ2-2
CDR3: CASSFSGRANTGELFF
DNA: TGTGCCAGCAGCTTCAGCGGGAGGGCCAACACCGGGGAGCTGTTTTTT

V: TRBV11-2
size: -
D: -
J: TRBJ1-4
CDR3: CASSDPKRGEKLFF
DNA: TGTGCCAGCAGCGACCCGAAGCGTGGTGAAAAACTGTTTTTT

V: TRBV20-1
size: -
D: -
J: TRBJ2-1
CDR3: CSARSYNEQFF
DNA: TGCAGTGCTAGATCCTATAATGAGCAGTTCTTC

V: TRBV7-2
size: -
D: -
J: TRBJ2-2
CDR3: CASSFNAGELFF
DNA: TGTGCCAGCAGCTTTAATGCCGGGGAGCTGTTTTTT

V: TRBV28
size: -
D: TRBD2
J: TRBJ2-7
CDR3: CASSSTGTKTYEQYF
DNA: TGTGCCAGCAGTTCGACCGGGACTAAAACCTACGAGCAGTACTTC

V: TRBV21-1
size: -
D: -
J: TRBJ1-5
CDR3: CASSKAQGVRNQPQHF
DNA: TGTGCCAGCAGCAAAGCACAGGGGGTTCGCAATCAGCCCCAGCATTTT

V: TRBV24-1
size: -
D: TRBD1
J: TRBJ1-5
CDR3: CATSDSRDSGQPQHF
DNA: TGTGCCACCAGTGATTCGCGGGACAGTGGACAGCCCCAGCATTTT

V: TRBV5-6
size: -
D: -
J: TRBJ1-4
CDR3: CASSLYRVGEKLFF
DNA: TGTGCCAGCAGCTTGTACAGGGTTGGTGAAAAACTGTTTTTT